The 4 T cell receptor beta chains below all came from one sample that was sequenced in a study of monozygotic twins with inflammatory bowel disease. TCRdb re-called the 5' RACE reads and catalogs CDR3 proteins one per entry, DNA excluded. The sample table sets out about 210,000 distinct CDR3 sequences. Source material: blood. The receptor source for this set is a human donor with ulcerative colitis or Crohn's disease, or a healthy co-twin of an affected twin (not recorded which).

This chain uses TRBV7-2 with TRBJ2-2. From germline, CDR1 is SGHTA and CDR2 FQGNSA. CDR3 length: 16 residues. The CDR3 protein is CASSLTGIMGTGELFF.

The V and J genes are TRBV3-1 and TRBJ2-5; as DNA is missing, the TRBD1 call by TCRdb cannot be tested. CDR1 LGHDT and CDR2 YNNKEL come from the germline V gene (reference sequence). The CDR3 runs 12 residues. CDR3 sequence reads: CASSQGGRTQYF.

The chain is built from TRBV4-2 and TRBJ1-6. The V gene's germline CDR1 is LGHNA and CDR2 YNFKEQ. The CDR3 has 15 residues. CDR3 protein: CASSQEAGSNSPLHF.

This rearrangement joins TRBV15 to TRBJ2-1; TCRdb calls TRBD1, which cannot be checked without DNA. Germline CDR1 is LNHNV and CDR2 is YYDKDF (reference sequence). This CDR3 has 14 residues. CDR3 sequence reads: CATQWDRDRNEQFF.